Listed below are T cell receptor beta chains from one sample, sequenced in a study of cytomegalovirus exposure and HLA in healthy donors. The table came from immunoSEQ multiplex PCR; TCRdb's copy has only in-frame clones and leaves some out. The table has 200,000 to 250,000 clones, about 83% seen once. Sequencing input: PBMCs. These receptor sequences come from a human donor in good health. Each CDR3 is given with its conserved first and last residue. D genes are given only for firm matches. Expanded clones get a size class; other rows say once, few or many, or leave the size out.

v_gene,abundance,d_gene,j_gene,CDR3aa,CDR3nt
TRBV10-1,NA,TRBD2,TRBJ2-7,CASSESGRLAGSYEQYF,TGCGCCAGCAGTGAGTCGGGGCGGCTAGCGGGCTCCTACGAGCAGTACTTC
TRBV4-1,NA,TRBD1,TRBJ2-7,CASSQVQGDSYEQYF,TGCGCCAGCAGCCAGGTACAGGGGGACTCCTACGAGCAGTACTTC
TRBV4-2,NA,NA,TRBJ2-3,CASSLSARRTSTDTQYF,TGTGCCAGCAGTCTTTCCGCAAGACGGACTAGCACAGATACGCAGTATTTT
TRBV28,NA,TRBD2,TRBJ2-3,CASMTPGLAGSTDTQYF,TGTGCCAGCATGACTCCGGGACTAGCGGGGAGCACAGATACGCAGTATTTT
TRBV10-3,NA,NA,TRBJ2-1,CAISVAGSGIYNEQFF,TGTGCCATCAGTGTAGCCGGGAGTGGGATATACAATGAGCAGTTCTTC
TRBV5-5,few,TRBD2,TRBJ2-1,CASSLDGGRAGNEQFF,TGTGCCAGCAGCTTGGACGGCGGGAGGGCGGGGAATGAGCAGTTCTTC
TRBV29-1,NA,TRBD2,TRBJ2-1,CSATSGLAGINEQFF,TGCAGCGCTACCTCGGGGCTAGCGGGGATCAATGAGCAGTTCTTC
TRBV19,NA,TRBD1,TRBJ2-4,CASSIVLGGRSKNIQYF,TGTGCCAGTAGTATAGTTTTAGGGGGCCGATCCAAAAACATTCAGTACTTC
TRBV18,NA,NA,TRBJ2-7,CASSPSSSGSGYEQYF,TGTGCCAGCTCACCGTCTTCATCCGGTAGTGGCTACGAGCAGTACTTC
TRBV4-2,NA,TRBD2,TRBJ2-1,CASSQDSSSGRAAEQFF,TGTGCCAGCAGCCAAGATAGTTCTAGCGGGAGGGCCGCTGAGCAGTTCTTC
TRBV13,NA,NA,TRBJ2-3,CASSFRGPLGTDTQYF,TGTGCCAGCAGCTTCAGGGGCCCATTGGGCACAGATACGCAGTATTTT
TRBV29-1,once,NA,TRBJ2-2,CSVLAAMNTGELFF,TGCAGCGTGCTAGCAGCCATGAACACCGGGGAGCTGTTTTTT
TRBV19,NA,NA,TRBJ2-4,CASSASGVIQYF,TGTGCCAGCTCCGCTTCAGGGGTCATTCAGTACTTC
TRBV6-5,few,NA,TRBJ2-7,CASSLQGGEQYF,TGTGCCAGCAGTCTTCAGGGGGGCGAGCAGTACTTC
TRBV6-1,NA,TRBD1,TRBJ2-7,CASSELQGASYEQYF,TGTGCCAGCAGTGAACTACAGGGGGCGTCTTACGAGCAGTACTTC
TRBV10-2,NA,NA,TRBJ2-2,CASSLGGSNTGELFF,TGCGCCAGCAGCCTTGGCGGGTCGAACACCGGGGAGCTGTTTTTT
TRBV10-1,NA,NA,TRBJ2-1,CASSDTVPPNEQFF,TGCGCCAGCAGTGATACAGTACCCCCCAATGAGCAGTTCTTC
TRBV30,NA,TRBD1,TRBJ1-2,CAWSGDRGDYGYTF,TGTGCCTGGAGTGGGGACAGGGGGGACTATGGCTACACCTTC
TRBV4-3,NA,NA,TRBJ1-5,CASSQDLYSNQPQHF,TGCGCCAGCAGCCAAGATCTATATAGCAATCAGCCCCAGCATTTT
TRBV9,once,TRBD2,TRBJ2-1,CASNKRGNNEQFF,TGTGCCAGCAACAAGCGGGGGAACAATGAGCAGTTCTTC
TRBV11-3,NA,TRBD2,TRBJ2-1,CASSLGYREGGNEQFF,TGTGCCAGCAGCTTAGGTTATCGGGAGGGTGGCAATGAGCAGTTCTTC
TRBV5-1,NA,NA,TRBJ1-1,CASSLGAQGNTEAFF,TGCGCCAGCAGCTTGGGGGCGCAGGGGAACACTGAAGCTTTCTTT
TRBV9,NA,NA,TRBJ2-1,CASSAHREFWDNEQFF,TGTGCCAGCAGCGCCCACCGGGAATTTTGGGACAATGAGCAGTTCTTC
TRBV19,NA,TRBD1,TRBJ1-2,CASSMRRGRDHNYGYTF,TGTGCCAGTAGTATGCGCAGGGGGCGCGATCATAACTATGGCTACACCTTC
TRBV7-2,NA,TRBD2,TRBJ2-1,CASRRLAGGNEQFF,TGTGCCAGCAGAAGACTAGCGGGTGGGAATGAGCAGTTCTTC
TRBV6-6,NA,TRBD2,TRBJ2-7,CASSYGSGRSSREQYF,TGTGCCAGCAGTTATGGCAGCGGGAGGTCCTCGAGGGAGCAGTACTTC
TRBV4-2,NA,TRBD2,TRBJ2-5,CASSQEASGSRRLETQYF,TGTGCCAGCAGCCAAGAGGCTAGCGGGAGTCGAAGATTGGAGACCCAGTACTTC
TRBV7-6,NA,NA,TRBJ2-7,CASSLGDEQYF,TGTGCCAGCAGCTTAGGAGACGAGCAGTACTTC
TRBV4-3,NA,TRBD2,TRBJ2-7,CASSQVAGGTIAFEQYF,TGCGCCAGCAGCCAAGTCGCGGGGGGGACAATTGCTTTCGAGCAGTACTTC
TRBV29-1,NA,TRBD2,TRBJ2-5,CSVRGGGRGETQYF,TGCAGCGTGAGGGGCGGGGGAAGAGGAGAGACCCAGTACTTC
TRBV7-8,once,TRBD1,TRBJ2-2,CATKTGTNTGELFF,TGTGCCACAAAGACAGGGACGAACACCGGGGAGCTGTTTTTT
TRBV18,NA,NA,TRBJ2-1,CASSTGLYNEQFF,TGTGCCAGCTCAACGGGACTTTACAATGAGCAGTTCTTC
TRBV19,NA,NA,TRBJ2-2,CASDQWEKAGELFF,TGTGCCAGCGACCAGTGGGAGAAGGCCGGGGAGCTGTTTTTT
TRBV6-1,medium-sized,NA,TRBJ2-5,CASSEGPSQETQYF,TGTGCCAGCAGTGAAGGCCCTAGCCAAGAGACCCAGTACTTC
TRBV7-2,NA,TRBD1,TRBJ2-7,CASSSVGTGFYEQYF,TGTGCCAGCAGCAGCGTGGGGACAGGGTTCTACGAGCAGTACTTC